This entry features one TCR beta chain sequence. The V end was cut by 4 bases, the J end by 5 bases, with 12 bases between. The germline CDR1 and CDR2 sequences are SGHDT and YYEEEE. The CDR3 is made up of 14 amino acids. This entry is derived from a study of blood T cell repertoires in COVID-19. In the study overall: Acute-phase and convalescent COVID-19 samples originated in the United States, Italy and Spain. PBMCs, B-cell-depleted T cells, or T cells were the source of the cDNA or gDNA that made up the material.

In the source study's methods: Using reference gene primer amplification, nucleated cell counts were estimated. The repertoire was sequenced with immunoSEQ multiplex PCR; TCRdb's copy has only in-frame clones and lacks some. V and J calls and clone size come straight from that table; D and trimming were deduced from the DNA. This table holds roughly 290,000 clones, 89% found once. Sequenced: peripheral blood. This receptor was obtained from a woman aged 55-69 years with acute or convalescent COVID-19. The chain links TRBV5-6 to TRBJ2-2, with D unresolved. The CDR3 DNA reads TGTGCCAGCAGCCCTGACATCCCAACCGGGGAGCTGTTTTTT. Its translation: CASSPDIPTGELFF.